A selection of T cell receptor beta chains follows, all from one sample in a study of post-analysis software for immune sequencing data. TCRdb ran MiXCR on the PCR reads and lists one entry per CDR3 protein. The table has about 190,000 distinct CDR3 sequences, over 25% seen once; the top ten hold around 3.2%. The specimen was blood. The receptors here all came from a girl aged 2 to 17 with multiple sclerosis. Both conserved end residues are part of each CDR3. The D gene is left open where the match is weak. Not every row has a clone size; where given, it reads once, few, many or a size class.

cdr3_nt cdr3_aa v_call d_call clone_size j_call cdr3_length
TGTGCCAGCAGTGACCCGGGACTAGCGGGGACAGATACGCAGTATTTT CASSDPGLAGTDTQYF TRBV6-2/TRBV6-3 TRBD2 few TRBJ2-3 16
TGCGCCAGCAGCTTGGATCCCAGACAGGGCCGGTACTACGAGCAGTACTTC CASSLDPRQGRYYEQYF TRBV5-1 TRBD1 few TRBJ2-7 17
TGTGCCAGCAGCTTAGGACTACTCCACGGGAATGAGCAGTTCTTC CASSLGLLHGNEQFF TRBV7-6 - - TRBJ2-1 15
TGCGCCAGCAGCTTGAGTCAGGGGGACGATGGCTACACCTTC CASSLSQGDDGYTF TRBV5-1 TRBD1 few TRBJ1-2 14
TGTGCCAGCTCACAGGACAACACGAACACTGAAGCTTTCTTT CASSQDNTNTEAFF TRBV18 - once TRBJ1-1 14
TGTGCCAGCAGACAGGGCCAGGGGACTGAAGCTTTCTTT CASRQGQGTEAFF TRBV10-3 TRBD1 - TRBJ1-1 13
TGTGCCAGCAGCAAAGGTGAGAGCCGGGACGGAAACAATGAGCAGTTCTTC CASSKGESRDGNNEQFF TRBV21-1 - few TRBJ2-1 17
TGTGCCAGCAGTGAAGACCCCCTTGCGCTGGTCTCCCACGAGCAGTACTTC CASSEDPLALVSHEQYF TRBV6-1 - many TRBJ2-7 17
TGTGCCATCAGCGAGCGGACAGGGGACTATGGCTACACCTTC CAISERTGDYGYTF TRBV10-3 TRBD1 many TRBJ1-2 14
TGCAGCGTTGAAGATCCGGGGGTGGCGGTCACAGATACGCAGTATTTT CSVEDPGVAVTDTQYF TRBV29-1 - few TRBJ2-3 16
TGTGCCAGCAGTTTTGGGGAAGATACGCAGTATTTT CASSFGEDTQYF TRBV12-3/TRBV12-4 - - TRBJ2-3 12
TGCGCCAGCAGCCTTAAATCCGGGACTAGCGTTGCGATAGCCAAAAACATTCAGTACTTC CASSLKSGTSVAIAKNIQYF TRBV5-1 TRBD2 few TRBJ2-4 20
TGTGCCAGCAGCCTTAGCGGGGGGGGCAATGAGCAGTTCTTC CASSLSGGGNEQFF TRBV9 TRBD2 many TRBJ2-1 14
TGCGCCAGCAGCCAAAATCCGAGAGCCGGGGAGCTGTTTTTT CASSQNPRAGELFF TRBV4-1 - few TRBJ2-2 14
TGTGCCACCAGTGATTTGAGGCCGACAAGCTCCTATAATTCACCCCTCCACTTT CATSDLRPTSSYNSPLHF TRBV24-1 - few TRBJ1-6 18
TGCGCCAGCAGCATAAATCGGAGGTCCGATGAAAAACTGTTTTTT CASSINRRSDEKLFF TRBV5-1 - - TRBJ1-4 15
TGTGCCAGCAGCTTAGACAGGGTGGATGGCTACACCTTC CASSLDRVDGYTF TRBV7-2 - - TRBJ1-2 13
TGCGCCAGCAGCCCTGGGACGGACCCCTACAATGAGCAGTTCTTC CASSPGTDPYNEQFF TRBV5-1 - few TRBJ2-1 15
TGCGCCAGCAGCTTGGGCCTAGCGGGGGGGCAAAATGAGCAGTTCTTC CASSLGLAGGQNEQFF TRBV5-1 TRBD2 - TRBJ2-1 16
TGCGCCAGCAGCTTGGCGTCAGGGTACAATCAGCCCCAGCATTTT CASSLASGYNQPQHF TRBV5-1 - - TRBJ1-5 15
TGCGCCAGCAGCTCCATGGGGGTTAATCCTAGCACAGATACGCAGTATTTT CASSSMGVNPSTDTQYF TRBV5-1 - few TRBJ2-3 17
TGTGCCAGCAGTGTTGGGCAGGGAGGAGACTATGGCTACACCTTC CASSVGQGGDYGYTF TRBV2 - many TRBJ1-2 15
TGCAGCGCCAGGGTATCTGGCGCAGATACGCAGTATTTT CSARVSGADTQYF TRBV29-1 - many TRBJ2-3 13
TGCGCCAGCAGCTTGGCCCCGGATCAGCCCCAGCATTTT CASSLAPDQPQHF TRBV5-1 - few TRBJ1-5 13
TGCGCCAGCATCCGGGACACCACCTCTGGGGCCAACGTCCTGACTTTC CASIRDTTSGANVLTF TRBV5-1 - many TRBJ2-6 16
TGTGCCAGCAGTGATCGGGACAGGCGCGAGCAGTACTTC CASSDRDRREQYF TRBV25-1 TRBD1 - TRBJ2-7 13
TGTGCCATCAGTGTAACCCCCGCGAGGGGAAGAGTTAGCGGGGTCTCCTACAATGAGCAGTTCTTC CAISVTPARGRVSGVSYNEQFF TRBV10-3 TRBD2 many TRBJ2-1 22
TGTGCCAGCAGCTTAAGCGGAACCTCCTACGAGCAGTACTTC CASSLSGTSYEQYF TRBV7-3 - many TRBJ2-7 14
TGTGCCAGCAGCCAGGACAGGGGAGAGACCCAGTACTTC CASSQDRGETQYF TRBV7-8 TRBD1 - TRBJ2-5 13
TGCGCCAGCAGCTCGGGACAGGGTAAGAATCAGCCCCAGCATTTT CASSSGQGKNQPQHF TRBV5-1 TRBD1 many TRBJ1-5 15
TGTGCCAGCAGCTTAAGGACTAGCGGGGGGGAATCTCAAGAGACCCAGTACTTC CASSLRTSGGESQETQYF TRBV7-9 TRBD2 many TRBJ2-5 18
TGCGCCAGCAGCCACGGGACTAGCTACAATGAGCAGTTCTTC CASSHGTSYNEQFF TRBV5-1 TRBD2 - TRBJ2-1 14
TGCAGTGCTTTGGAGGCATCTCGATTTGGAAACACCATATATTTT CSALEASRFGNTIYF TRBV20-1 - - TRBJ1-3 15
TGTGCCAGCAGCCAAGATCGGACCGGGACAGTTAATGAAAAACTGTTTTTT CASSQDRTGTVNEKLFF TRBV3-1 TRBD1 many TRBJ1-4 17
TGCAGTGCTAGAGGCCGGACAGGGAGCTCCTACGAACAGTACTTC CSARGRTGSSYEQYF TRBV20-1 TRBD1 many TRBJ2-7 15
TGTGCCAGTAGCAACCGCGCGGGCTTCAATCAGCCCCAGCATTTT CASSNRAGFNQPQHF TRBV19 - few TRBJ1-5 15
TGTGCCAGTATGCGACAGGGGACAAATGAGCAGTTCTTC CASMRQGTNEQFF TRBV19 TRBD1 few TRBJ2-1 13
TGTGCCAGCAGTGAATCAAGGGGGACGATGGGGTCCGAGCAGTACTTC CASSESRGTMGSEQYF TRBV6-1 - many TRBJ2-7 16
TGTGCCACCGCACGGGCGGGAGTTTACGTGACCCAGTACTTC CATARAGVYVTQYF TRBV6-2/TRBV6-3 TRBD2 - TRBJ2-5 14
TGTGCCAGCAGTGGAAGACAGGGCTACGAGCAGTACTTC CASSGRQGYEQYF TRBV28 TRBD1 many TRBJ2-7 13
TGCAGTGCCGCGGAGAACACCGGGGAGCTGTTTTTT CSAAENTGELFF TRBV20-1 - - TRBJ2-2 12
TGTGCCAGCTCACCACAGAAGAACACTGAAGCTTTCTTT CASSPQKNTEAFF TRBV18 - - TRBJ1-1 13
TGCAGTGCTAGAATGCGGGAGGGCTCCTACGAGCAGTACTTC CSARMREGSYEQYF TRBV20-1 TRBD2 many TRBJ2-7 14
TGTGCCTGGAGTGTAAAGGCTGAGCAGTTCTTC CAWSVKAEQFF TRBV30 - - TRBJ2-1 11
TGTGCCAGCAGCTCGACAGGGGGGAGTGAAAAACTGTTTTTT CASSSTGGSEKLFF TRBV7-9 TRBD1 few TRBJ1-4 14
TGTGCCAGCAGTGGACAGGGTGAAGCTTTCTTT CASSGQGEAFF TRBV12-3/TRBV12-4 TRBD1 few TRBJ1-1 11
TGTGCCAGCAGTCGTAGACAGGGCGGGGGCACAGATACGCAGTATTTT CASSRRQGGGTDTQYF TRBV11-2 - few TRBJ2-3 16
TGTGCCATCAATTCAGCGGGGACCCACAATGAGCAGTTCTTC CAINSAGTHNEQFF TRBV10-3 TRBD2 - TRBJ2-1 14
TGCAGTGCTAGGGGTCGGTTTAACTATGGCTACACCTTC CSARGRFNYGYTF TRBV20-1 - - TRBJ1-2 13
TGTGCCAGCAGTAGGCCTAGCGGGGGCAATGAGCAGTTCTTC CASSRPSGGNEQFF TRBV2 TRBD2 many TRBJ2-1 14
TGTGCCAGCTCACAGACAGGGTTCGAGGCTGAAGCTTTCTTT CASSQTGFEAEAFF TRBV18 TRBD1 - TRBJ1-1 14
TGTGCCATCGGAGGGTCAGAAGCCTTTAATGAAAAACTGTTTTTT CAIGGSEAFNEKLFF TRBV10-3 - - TRBJ1-4 15